The next 23 T cell receptor beta chains were all read from a single sample in a study of metastatic and nonmetastatic thyroid tumors. TCRdb redid the clone calls on the PCR reads using MiXCR. Of tens of thousands of clones in the sample, roughly an eighth were seen once. There were no patients who had received any treatment before thyroid surgery. Sequencing used tumor tissue. The receptors were gathered from a female donor with papillary thyroid cancer or a benign thyroid nodule (not recorded which). Some clones in this sample may be carry-over from other donors' samples.

This clone was detected many times. This chain uses TRBV5-6 with TRBJ1-1; unclear D gene. Germline V gene lookup returns CDR1 SGHDT and CDR2 YYEEEE. Between the trimmed V and J ends, which lost 4 bases and 0 bases, there was a span of 16 bases. The CDR3 spans 16 residues. CDR3: CASSLAWIGVNTEAFF. The CDR3 DNA reads TGTGCCAGCAGCCTGGCGTGGATTGGAGTGAACACTGAAGCTTTCTTT.

This clone is deemed medium-sized. The chain employs TRBV6-1 and TRBJ2-7; 10 bases map to TRBD1. This CDR3 is 14 amino acids long. V trimming: 8 bases; J trimming: 1 base; junction bases outside the gene matches: 5. CDR1 is MNHNS, CDR2 SASEGT, per germline. The DNA of the CDR3 is TGTGCCAGCTGGGGGACAGGGGTTTCCTACGAGCAGTACTTC. It codes for CASWGTGVSYEQYF.

The chain combines TRBV6-1 with TRBJ2-7; the match to TRBD1 covers 9 bases. CDR3 length equals 16 residues. With V trimmed by 10 bases and J by 4 bases, 17 bases remained unmatched. CDR1 and CDR2 (germline): MNHNS, SASEGT. CDR3 protein: CAIRPIPGQGVYEQYF. As DNA, the CDR3 is TGTGCCATCAGACCTATCCCGGGACAGGGTGTATACGAGCAGTACTTC.

In its sample, this clone was seen a few times. It may be a read error: a sequence one base away is much more abundant. Within the sample, other DNA sequences also encode this same CDR3. This rearrangement joins TRBV19 to TRBJ2-6; D is undetermined. CDR1 LNHDA and CDR2 SQIVND come from the germline V gene (reference sequence). The CDR3 contains 14 residues. Trimming pared 6 bases from V and 0 bases from J, leaving 6 bases between. CDR3 sequence (DNA): TGTGCCAGTAGGAGACTCTCTGGGGCCAACGTCCTGACTTTC. Translation: CASRRLSGANVLTF. The entire variable domain, with the rest obtained from reference TRBV19 and TRBJ2-6, is as follows: DGGITQSPKYLFRKEGQNVTLSCEQNLNHDAMYWYRQDPGQGLRLIYYSQIVNDFQKGDIAEGYSVSREKKESFPLTVTSAQKNPTAFYLCASRRLSGANVLTFGAGSRLTVL.

At least ten counts were recorded for this clone. The chain carries TRBV7-3 and TRBJ2-7, with D maybe TRBD2 (6 bases). CDR1 and CDR2 (germline): SGHTA, FQGTGA. CDR3 length: 15 residues. With 2 bases removed from V and 0 bases from J, the gap between germline ends came to 11 bases. CDR3 amino acids: CASSLGGANSYEQYF. In DNA, the CDR3 is TGTGCCAGCAGCTTAGGAGGGGCCAACTCCTACGAGCAGTACTTC.

Many counts were recorded for this clone. V and J are TRBV27 and TRBJ2-3, with D tentatively TRBD1 or TRBD2 (6 bases each). Trimming took off 1 base at V and 7 bases at J, with 18 bases between the two ends. Germline V gene data show CDR1 as MNHEY and CDR2 as SMNVEV (reference sequence). The CDR3 sequence is 16 residues long. CDR3 protein: CASSLFRQRRGYTQYF. The CDR3 DNA reads as TGTGCCAGCAGTTTATTTAGGCAGCGGAGGGGGTATACGCAGTATTTT.

In this sample, this clone turned up a few times. This may arise from a read error, as a much more abundant clone is one base away. The chain carries TRBV6-1 and TRBJ1-3; possibly TRBD1 for D (6 bases). The CDR3 sequence is 13 residues long. The V gene's germline CDR1 is MNHNS and CDR2 SASEGT. V lost 9 bases to trimming and J lost 4 bases, with 13 bases between them. CDR3 nucleotides: TGTGCCAGTGAAGGGGGGTTCGGAAACACCATATATTTT. Translating gives CASEGGFGNTIYF.

This clone was seen ten or more times. The rearrangement links TRBV2 to TRBJ2-2, with 11 bases that match TRBD2. Germline loops: CDR1 SNHLY, CDR2 FYNNEI. V lost 3 bases, J lost 6 bases, and 9 bases stayed unmatched. CDR3 length equals 17 residues. The CDR3 DNA sequence: TGTGCCAGCAGTGAGGGTAGCGGGAGGGTTTTATCCGGGGAGCTGTTTTTT. It specifies CASSEGSGRVLSGELFF.

This clone has at least ten counts. V is TRBV30 and J is TRBJ1-3; 9 bases are shared with TRBD1. The V segment lost 7 bases and the J segment 0 bases; nucleotides outside the gene matches: 7. In germline, CDR1 is GTSNPN, CDR2 SVGIG (reference sequence). The CDR3 is made up of 15 amino acids. The CDR3 protein is CAYRQGGISGNTIYF. CDR3 in DNA: TGTGCCTACCGACAGGGGGGTATCTCTGGAAACACCATATATTTT.

This clone was seen ten or more times. The rearrangement links TRBV4-1 to TRBJ1-2, with D hard to call. In germline, CDR1 is MGHRA, CDR2 YSYEKL. V was trimmed by 1 base and J by 0 bases, leaving 9 bases between them. CDR3 length: 15 amino acids. The CDR3: CASSQGLGANYGYTF. Written as DNA, the CDR3 is TGCGCCAGCAGCCAAGGTCTCGGAGCTAACTATGGCTACACCTTC.

This clone was seen a few times. A single base separates this from a much larger clone, so it may be a read error. The rearrangement uses TRBV15 and TRBJ2-1, with 14 bases lining up with TRBD2. Germline CDR1 is LNHNV and CDR2 is YYDKDF (reference sequence). V dropped 7 bases and J dropped 9; count of bases not matched to a gene: 14. The CDR3 length is 17 residues. Written as DNA, the CDR3 is TGTGCCACCATCCCACGAATGGGACTAGCGGGAGTAAGTGAGCAGTTCTTC. This sequence encodes CATIPRMGLAGVSEQFF. The variable domain in full, with the rest retrieved from reference TRBV15 and TRBJ2-1, is DAMVIQNPRYQVTQFGKPVTLSCSQTLNHNVMYWYQQKSSQAPKLLFHYYDKDFNNEADTPDNFQSRRPNTSFCFLDIRSPGLGDTAMYLCATIPRMGLAGVSEQFFGPGTRLTVL.

This clone was detected once. Given a much more abundant clone one base away, this may be a read error. The rearrangement joins TRBV7-3 to TRBJ2-1; no clear D gene. The CDR3 is made up of 13 amino acids. The germline gives CDR1 SGHTA, CDR2 FQGTGA. This chain's CDR3 is CASSAFPENEQLF. The CDR3 region has the DNA TGTGCCAGCAGCGCCTTTCCCGAAAATGAGCAGTTATTC.

This clone was observed at least ten times. This chain joins TRBV11-3 and TRBJ2-4; D unresolved. V shed 5 bases and J shed 1 base, with 6 bases lying between them. This CDR3 has 13 residues. Germline V gene lookup returns CDR1 SGHNT and CDR2 YENEEA. CDR3 nucleotides: TGTGCCAGCAGCCCGGTTGCCAAAAACATTCAGTACTTC. Amino acid sequence: CASSPVAKNIQYF. Drawing the rest from reference TRBV11-3 and TRBJ2-4, the complete variable domain is EAGVVQSPRYKIIEKKQPVAFWCNPISGHNTLYWYLQNLGQGPELLIRYENEEAVDDSQLPKDRFSAERLKGVDSTLKIQPAELGDSAVYLCASSPVAKNIQYFGAGTRLSVL.

This clone was seen ten or more times. The chain couples TRBV3-1 to TRBJ1-2; tentative D call: TRBD1 (5 bases). Germline loops: CDR1 LGHDT, CDR2 YNNKEL (reference sequence). V was pared by 4 bases and J by 2 bases, with 8 bases between. CDR3 size: 13 residues. The CDR3 here is CASSRGGNYGYTF. DNA for the CDR3: TGTGCCAGCAGCCGGGGCGGCAACTATGGCTACACCTTC.

This clone was seen ten or more times. The chain is built from TRBV20-1 and TRBJ2-7, with D uncertain. Germline CDR1 and CDR2: DFQATT and SNEGSKA (reference sequence). Trimming took 4 bases from V and 3 from J, leaving 22 bases between them. This CDR3 spans 16 amino acids. The CDR3 DNA is TGCAGTGCTACCTACACTTCCAGATCCCTAGGCTACGAGCAGTACTTC. Residues: CSATYTSRSLGYEQYF.

At least ten counts were recorded for this clone. V is TRBV10-3 and J is TRBJ1-2; a possible D gene is TRBD1 (5 bases). Between the trimmed V and J ends, which lost 6 bases and 1 base, there was a span of 15 bases. The V gene's germline CDR1 is ENHRY and CDR2 SYGVKD. The CDR3 extends over 15 amino acids. Written as DNA, the CDR3 is TGTGCCATCAGGGGGGGTTTTGACAGTAACTATGGCTACACCTTC. It codes for CAIRGGFDSNYGYTF.

In DNA, the CDR3 is TGTGCCAGCAGCTTAGAGGCCCGGAGAGGGGAAACCGGGGAGCTGTTTTTT. Translation: CASSLEARRGETGELFF. This chain links TRBV7-3 with TRBJ2-2; D possibly uses TRBD1 or TRBD2 (5 bases each). Trimming removed 2 bases from V and 5 bases from J, with 18 bases in between. The CDR3 is 17 amino acids. The germline gives CDR1 SGHTA, CDR2 FQGTGA.

This clone was found many times. The same CDR3 can be traced to other DNA sequences in this sample. This chain connects TRBV6-1 to TRBJ1-3; no clear D. Germline loops: CDR1 MNHNS, CDR2 SASEGT. The CDR3 is 16 amino acids. V lost 2 bases and J 0 bases, leaving 11 bases between the germline ends. The CDR3 sequence is CASSERRTDSGNTIYF. CDR3 sequence (DNA): TGTGCCAGCAGTGAACGTCGGACGGACTCTGGAAACACCATATATTTT.

This clone was seen ten or more times. This CDR3 reads CASSQIYGYTF. The CDR3 DNA is TGTGCCAGCAGCCAAATATATGGCTACACCTTC. The chain is built from TRBV3-1 and TRBJ1-2; no firm D call. The germline V gene has CDR1 LGHDT and CDR2 YNNKEL (reference sequence). The CDR3 runs to 11 residues. Trimming took 2 bases from V and 5 from J, leaving 3 bases between them.

This clone was recorded at least ten times. The chain is built from TRBV7-9 and TRBJ1-5; D is perhaps TRBD1 (5 bases). V was cut by 3 bases and J by 7 bases, with 7 bases left in between. From germline, CDR1 is SEHNR and CDR2 FQNEAQ (reference sequence). The CDR3 is 12 amino acids. Here the CDR3 DNA reads TGTGCCAGCAGCTTCGGGGACCAGCCCCAGCATTTT. Translated, it gives CASSFGDQPQHF.

This clone was detected ten times or more. The sample holds other DNA sequences that translate to the same CDR3. The chain joins TRBV7-3 to TRBJ2-1; 8 positions match TRBD2. Losses at the gene ends were 1 base for V and 12 bases for J; bases not matched to a gene: 14. Germline V gene sequence: CDR1 SGHTA, CDR2 FQGTGA. This CDR3 comprises 16 residues. CDR3 sequence reads: CASSLSSMGTSGRQFF. The CDR3 DNA reads TGTGCCAGCAGCTTAAGTTCGATGGGGACTAGTGGAAGGCAGTTCTTC.

The chain recombines TRBV27 with TRBJ2-7; 13 bases agree with TRBD2. The CDR3 is made up of 17 amino acids. V lost 4 bases to trimming and J lost 0 bases; unmatched junction nucleotides: 6. The germline V gene has CDR1 MNHEY and CDR2 SMNVEV (reference sequence). CDR3 residues: CASSWGGLAGSSYEQYF. CDR3 sequence (DNA): TGTGCCAGCAGTTGGGGGGGACTAGCGGGGAGCTCCTACGAGCAGTACTTC.

In its sample, this clone was seen many times. V usage is TRBV15 and J usage is TRBJ2-5; 15 bases match TRBD2. V trimming: 4 bases; J trimming: 5 bases; junction bases outside the gene matches: 8. This CDR3 has 17 residues. Germline V CDR1 and CDR2: LNHNV, YYDKDF (reference sequence). DNA of the CDR3: TGTGCCACCAGCACCCAACCTGGGACTAGCGGGAGGGAGACCCAGTACTTC. Its protein product is CATSTQPGTSGRETQYF.